This TCR beta chain was sequenced for a study of vaccination and CD4 T cells after COVID-19 (dated by TCRdb to between 2021 and 2023). Concerning the study at large: Every convalescent patient had a positive nasal swab PCR test for SARS-CoV-2, with mild disease in 9 or 10 patients and severe disease in one. In under 13 COVID-19 convalescent patients and a handful of infection-naive healthy vaccine recipients, researchers compared the spike-specific CD4+ TCR repertoire from before mRNA vaccination with the repertoire from after. Post-COVID blood samples were collected from convalescent patients a median of around 100 days after diagnosis, with a range of about 35 to 170 days. The time from the second vaccine dose to post-vaccine blood sampling had a median of roughly 70 days and ranged from about 12 to 250 days. Participants received two doses of either the Pfizer-BioNTech BNT162b2 vaccine (n=8) or the Moderna mRNA-1273 vaccine (n=2). In the convalescent cohort there were six males and four females, among whom were two Hispanic individuals, seven Caucasians, two Asians and one multiracial person. General study outcomes and caveats: Relatively few convalescent patients were included in the study, and early timepoints after natural infection were not analyzed. Although the median number of SARS-CoV-2-reactive clonotypes went up from roughly 22 after infection to around 39 after vaccination, the increase was not significant. Among the post-vaccine SARS-CoV-2-reactive clones in convalescent patients, a median approximately 90% showed up only after vaccination, which suggests vaccine-specific priming. Nearly all vaccine-specific clones in convalescent patients (304 of 307) were mono-reactive for SARS-CoV-2 spike rather than cross-reactive with common cold coronaviruses.

The CDR3 starts with the cysteine, ends with the phenylalanine, and has 15 residues. The CDR3 DNA has 45 bases and is translated from base 1. V is pared back by 7 bases and J by 4 bases, with 18 bases lying between the germline termini. Based on the germline V gene, the CDR1 and CDR2 sequences are MNHNS and SASEGT. This clonotype was counted only a few times. The antigen this receptor binds is unknown. It has no much larger one-base neighbor in the sample; base qualities were not kept. The convalescent patients' positive SARS-CoV-2 PCR tests fell between March and December 2020, which was before the Alpha, Beta and Delta variants emerged in the United States. Ficoll-Paque Plus gradient centrifugation was used to isolate PBMCs from whole blood, and the isolated PBMCs were then either used fresh or cryopreserved at -140C. Library generation was performed with PCR. Data came from an Illumina iSeq 100. As for how the authors treated the data: Non-productive sequences were filtered out, and CDR3s that did not start with C, did not end with F or W, or were shorter than 7 amino acids were discarded. Levenshtein distances (stringdist) and unrooted phylogenetic trees (ape) in R version 3.6.1 were used to assess CDR3 homology. Through fastp at Q25 and MiXCR, TCRdb rebuilt clones from the public reads, retaining in-frame beta chains. Every CDR3 protein is listed once, alongside the most common genes and DNA of its rows. The V and J calls were not made by the authors but by TCRdb's processing. For this sample the table gives fewer than 25,000 distinct CDR3 sequences, of which 45% to 65% were detected only once. Clones ranked in the top ten supply approximately 1% of the sample.

The sample in question was CD4+ T cells from blood, obtained before SARS-CoV-2 vaccination. The rearranged chain carries TRBV6-1 and TRBJ2-3, with the identity of the D gene unclear. This receptor was taken from a human donor who had recovered from COVID-19. The CDR3 protein: CASKIPPGASDTQYF. The DNA sequence reads TGTGCCAGCAAAATCCCCCCAGGAGCATCAGATACGCAGTATTTT.